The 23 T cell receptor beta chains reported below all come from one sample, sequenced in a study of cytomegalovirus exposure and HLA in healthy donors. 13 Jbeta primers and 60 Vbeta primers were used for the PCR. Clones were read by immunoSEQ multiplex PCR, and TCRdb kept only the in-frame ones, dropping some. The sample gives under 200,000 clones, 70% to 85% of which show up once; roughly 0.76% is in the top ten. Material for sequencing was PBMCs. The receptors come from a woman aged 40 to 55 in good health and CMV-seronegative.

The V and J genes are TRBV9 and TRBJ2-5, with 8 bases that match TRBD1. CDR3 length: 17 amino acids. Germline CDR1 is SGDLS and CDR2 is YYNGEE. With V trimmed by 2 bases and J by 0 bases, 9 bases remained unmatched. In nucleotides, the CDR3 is TGTGCCAGCAGCGTCGGGACAGGTATTATAGACCAAGAGACCCAGTACTTC. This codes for CASSVGTGIIDQETQYF.

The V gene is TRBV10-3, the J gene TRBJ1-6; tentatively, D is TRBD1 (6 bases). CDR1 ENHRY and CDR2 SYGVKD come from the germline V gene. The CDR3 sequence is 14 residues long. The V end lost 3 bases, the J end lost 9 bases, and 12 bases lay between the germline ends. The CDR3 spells CAISDQGSVSPLHF. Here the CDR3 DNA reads TGTGCCATCAGTGACCAGGGGTCGGTTTCACCCCTCCACTTT.

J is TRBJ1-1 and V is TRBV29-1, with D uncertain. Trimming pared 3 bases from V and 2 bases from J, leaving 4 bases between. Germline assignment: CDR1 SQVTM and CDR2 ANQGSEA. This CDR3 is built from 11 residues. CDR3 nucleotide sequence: TGCAGCGTTGACGTCAACACTGAAGCTTTCTTT. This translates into CSVDVNTEAFF.

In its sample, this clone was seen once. In DNA form, the CDR3 reads TGTGCCAGCAGCTTAGACCCCAAGGGGGAGCAGTTCTTC. It encodes CASSLDPKGEQFF. This chain links TRBV7-2 with TRBJ2-1, with D perhaps TRBD1 (5 bases). The CDR3 loop spans 13 amino acids. In germline, CDR1 is SGHTA, CDR2 FQGNSA. V was trimmed by 1 base and J by 10 bases, leaving 11 bases between them.

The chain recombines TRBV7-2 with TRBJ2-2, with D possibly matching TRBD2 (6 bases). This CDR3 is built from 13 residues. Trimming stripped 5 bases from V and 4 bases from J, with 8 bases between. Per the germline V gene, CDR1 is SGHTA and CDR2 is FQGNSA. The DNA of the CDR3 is TGTGCCAGCAGCCTGGGGGGCACCGGGGAGCTGTTTTTT. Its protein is CASSLGGTGELFF.

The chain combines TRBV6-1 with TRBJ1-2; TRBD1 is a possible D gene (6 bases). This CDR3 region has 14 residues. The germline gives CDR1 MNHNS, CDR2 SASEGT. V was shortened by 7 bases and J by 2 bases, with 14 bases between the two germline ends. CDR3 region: CASTLVGQNYGYTF. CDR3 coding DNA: TGTGCCAGCACTCTCGTCGGACAGAACTATGGCTACACCTTC.

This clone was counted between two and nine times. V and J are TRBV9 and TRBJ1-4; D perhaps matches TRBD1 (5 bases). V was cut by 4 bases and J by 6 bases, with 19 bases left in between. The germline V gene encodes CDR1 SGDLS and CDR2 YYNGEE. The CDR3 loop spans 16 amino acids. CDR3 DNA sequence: TGTGCCAGCAGCCCCCGTGTTGGGTTAGGGGATGAAAAACTGTTTTTT. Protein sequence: CASSPRVGLGDEKLFF. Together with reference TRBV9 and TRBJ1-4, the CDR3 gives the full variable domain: DSGVTQTPKHLITATGQRVTLRCSPRSGDLSVYWYQQSLDQGLQFLIQYYNGEERAKGNILERFSAQQFPDLHSELNLSSLELGDSALYFCASSPRVGLGDEKLFFGSGTQLSVL.

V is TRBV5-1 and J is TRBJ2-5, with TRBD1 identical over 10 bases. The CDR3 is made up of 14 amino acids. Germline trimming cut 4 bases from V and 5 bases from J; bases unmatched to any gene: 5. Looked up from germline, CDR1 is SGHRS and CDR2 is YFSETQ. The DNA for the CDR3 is TGCGCCAGCAGCCGGGGACAGGGGAGGGAGACCCAGTACTTC. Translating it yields CASSRGQGRETQYF.

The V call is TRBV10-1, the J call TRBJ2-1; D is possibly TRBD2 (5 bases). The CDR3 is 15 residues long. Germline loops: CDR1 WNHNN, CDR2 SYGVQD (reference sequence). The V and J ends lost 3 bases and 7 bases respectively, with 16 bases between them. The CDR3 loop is CASSDTSSPWNEQFF. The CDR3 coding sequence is TGCGCCAGCAGTGACACTAGTTCGCCTTGGAATGAGCAGTTCTTC.

The CDR3 spells CASSLSGGRVPYTF. The DNA for the CDR3 is TGTGCCAGCAGTTTAAGTGGAGGTCGGGTGCCGTACACCTTC. The chain employs TRBV27 and TRBJ1-2; D ambiguous. The CDR3 runs to 14 residues. In germline, CDR1 is MNHEY, CDR2 SMNVEV (reference sequence). V lost 2 bases and J lost 11, with 18 bases in between.

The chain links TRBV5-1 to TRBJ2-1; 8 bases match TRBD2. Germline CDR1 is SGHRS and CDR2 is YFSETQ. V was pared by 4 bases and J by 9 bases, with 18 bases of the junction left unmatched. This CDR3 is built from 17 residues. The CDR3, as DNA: TGCGCCAGCAGCCCGGGGGGGTCGGGGGGGCAGCAAAGTGAGCAGTTCTTC. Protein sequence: CASSPGGSGGQQSEQFF.

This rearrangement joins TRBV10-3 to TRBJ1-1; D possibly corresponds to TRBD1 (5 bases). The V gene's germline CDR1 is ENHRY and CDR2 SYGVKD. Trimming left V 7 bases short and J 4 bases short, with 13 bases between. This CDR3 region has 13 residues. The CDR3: CAIMGGSITEAFF. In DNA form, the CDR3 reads TGTGCCATCATGGGGGGTAGTATCACTGAAGCTTTCTTT.

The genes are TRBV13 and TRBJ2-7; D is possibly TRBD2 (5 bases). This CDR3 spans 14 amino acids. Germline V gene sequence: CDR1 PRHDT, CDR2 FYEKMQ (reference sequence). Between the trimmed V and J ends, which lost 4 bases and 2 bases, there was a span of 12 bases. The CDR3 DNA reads TGTGCCAGCAGCTCCCCCGTAGCGACCTACGAGCAGTACTTC. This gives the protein CASSSPVATYEQYF.

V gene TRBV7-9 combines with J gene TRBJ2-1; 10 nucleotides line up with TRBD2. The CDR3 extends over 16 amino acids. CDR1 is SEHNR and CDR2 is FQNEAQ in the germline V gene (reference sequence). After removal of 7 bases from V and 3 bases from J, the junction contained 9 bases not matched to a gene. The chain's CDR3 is CASTPTTSGNYNEQFF. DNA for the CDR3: TGTGCCAGCACCCCGACCACTAGCGGGAACTACAATGAGCAGTTCTTC.

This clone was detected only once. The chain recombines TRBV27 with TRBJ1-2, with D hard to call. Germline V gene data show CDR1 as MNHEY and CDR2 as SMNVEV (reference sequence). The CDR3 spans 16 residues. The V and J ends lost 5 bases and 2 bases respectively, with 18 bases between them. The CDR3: CASSPFDAPTNYGYTF. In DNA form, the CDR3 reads TGTGCCAGCAGTCCCTTCGATGCGCCCACGAACTATGGCTACACCTTC.

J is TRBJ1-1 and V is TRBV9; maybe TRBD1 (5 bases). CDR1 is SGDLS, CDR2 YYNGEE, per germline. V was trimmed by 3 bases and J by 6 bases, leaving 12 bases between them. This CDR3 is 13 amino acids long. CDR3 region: CASSAHGGAEAFF. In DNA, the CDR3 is TGTGCCAGCAGCGCCCACGGGGGGGCTGAAGCTTTCTTT. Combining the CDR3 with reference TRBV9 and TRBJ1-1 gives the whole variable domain DSGVTQTPKHLITATGQRVTLRCSPRSGDLSVYWYQQSLDQGLQFLIQYYNGEERAKGNILERFSAQQFPDLHSELNLSSLELGDSALYFCASSAHGGAEAFFGQGTRLTVV.

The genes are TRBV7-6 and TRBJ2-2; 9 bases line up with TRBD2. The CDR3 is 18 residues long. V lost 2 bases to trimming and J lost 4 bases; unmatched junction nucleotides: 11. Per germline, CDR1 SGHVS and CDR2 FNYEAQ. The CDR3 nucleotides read TGTGCCAGCAGCTTACTAGGCGGGAGGGCCGTTGGCACCGGGGAGCTGTTTTTT. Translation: CASSLLGGRAVGTGELFF.

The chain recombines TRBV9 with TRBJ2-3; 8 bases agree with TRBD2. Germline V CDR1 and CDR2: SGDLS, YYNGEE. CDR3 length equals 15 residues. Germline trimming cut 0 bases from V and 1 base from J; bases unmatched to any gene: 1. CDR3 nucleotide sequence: TGTGCCAGCAGCGTAGGAGCGGGAGGCACAGATACGCAGTATTTT. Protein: CASSVGAGGTDTQYF.

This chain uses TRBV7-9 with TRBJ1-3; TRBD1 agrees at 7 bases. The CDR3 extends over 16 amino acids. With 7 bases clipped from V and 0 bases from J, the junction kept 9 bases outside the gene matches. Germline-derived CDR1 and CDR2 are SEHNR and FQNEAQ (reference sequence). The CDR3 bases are TGTGCCAGCACCCTTGGGGGACAGAGCTCTGGAAACACCATATATTTT. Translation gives CASTLGGQSSGNTIYF. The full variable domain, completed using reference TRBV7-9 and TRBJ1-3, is DTGVSQNPRHKITKRGQNVTFRCDPISEHNRLYWYRQTLGQGPEFLTYFQNEAQLEKSRLLSDRFSAERPKGSFSTLEIQRTEQGDSAMYLCASTLGGQSSGNTIYFGEGSWLTVV.

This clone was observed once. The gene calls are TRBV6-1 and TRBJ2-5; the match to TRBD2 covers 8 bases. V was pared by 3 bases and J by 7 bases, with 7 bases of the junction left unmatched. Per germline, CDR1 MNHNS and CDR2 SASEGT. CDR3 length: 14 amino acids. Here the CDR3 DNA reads TGTGCCAGCAGTGAGGGGACTAGATTCGGGACCCAGTACTTC. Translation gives CASSEGTRFGTQYF.

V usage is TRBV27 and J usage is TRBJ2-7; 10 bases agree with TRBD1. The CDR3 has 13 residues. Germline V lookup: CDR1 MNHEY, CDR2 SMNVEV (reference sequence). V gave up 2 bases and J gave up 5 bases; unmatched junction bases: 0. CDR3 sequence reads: CASSLDRGHEQYF. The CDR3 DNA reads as TGTGCCAGCAGTTTAGACAGGGGGCACGAGCAGTACTTC.

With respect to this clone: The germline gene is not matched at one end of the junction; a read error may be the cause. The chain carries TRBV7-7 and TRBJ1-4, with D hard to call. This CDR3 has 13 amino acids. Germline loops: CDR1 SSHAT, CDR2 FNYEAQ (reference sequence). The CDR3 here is CASSLRREGKLFF. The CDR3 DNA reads TGTGCTAGCAGTTTGCGGCGGGAAGGAAAACTGTTTTTT.

The CDR3 DNA sequence: TGTGCCAGCAGACCGCCGGGACAGTTGAACACTGAAGCTTTCTTT. It codes for CASRPPGQLNTEAFF. This rearrangement joins TRBV7-8 to TRBJ1-1, with 7 positions matching TRBD1. Germline CDR1 is SGHVS and CDR2 is FQNEAQ. The junction had 7 bases not matched to a gene; V was cut back by 6 bases and J by 0 bases. This CDR3 spans 15 amino acids.